The entry that follows covers one T cell receptor (beta chain) sequence. Its antigen is unknown. Survey-level immunoSEQ v3.0 assays were run. Clones were sequenced by immunoSEQ multiplex PCR, and TCRdb holds only the in-frame ones, with some missing. Of around 8,000 clones listed, roughly four fifths were seen once; the top ten hold about 17%. This record comes from a study of long-term antiretroviral therapy in people with HIV. General study results and limits: Blood was collected between about 2003 and 2017, possibly under older ART regimens.

V shed 5 bases and J shed 3 bases, with 17 bases lying between them. CDR3 length: 15 amino acids. Germline values: CDR1 MDHEN, CDR2 SYDVKM. The chain is built from TRBV28 and TRBJ2-7; D is possibly TRBD1 (6 bases). The sequencing here drew on unsorted PBMCs, taken 0.1 years after starting antiretroviral therapy. This TCR was recovered from a man in his forties with HIV. The CDR3 here is CASSPTGTLDYEQYF. CDR3 DNA sequence: TGTGCCAGCAGTCCTACCGGGACACTCGACTACGAGCAGTACTTC.